This TCR beta chain was recovered during a study of blood T cell repertoires in COVID-19. The CDR3 contains 15 residues. Germline V CDR1 and CDR2: SGHRS, YFSETQ. Trimming cost V 4 bases and J 7 bases; bases outside gene matches: 11. One Seattle source followed patients from active infection through their disease course. Repertoires were generated with immunoSEQ multiplex PCR, while TCRdb's copy carries only in-frame clones and drops some. This sample has about 190,000 clones; about 85% occur once, and the top ten carry about 6.9%. The clonotype comes from an older man with COVID-19, enrolled during active disease. The sample comprised peripheral blood. The chain combines TRBV5-1 with TRBJ2-7; 10 bases line up with TRBD1. For the CDR3, the DNA is TGCGCCAGCAGCGCATCCGGGACAGGGGTTGGGGAGCAGTACTTC. Translated, it gives CASSASGTGVGEQYF.